These 14 T cell receptor beta chains originate from one sample sequenced in a study of shared clonotypes between healthy human individuals. The repertoire was sequenced with immunoSEQ multiplex PCR; TCRdb's copy has only in-frame clones and lacks some. The sample records around 2.5 million clones, 80% to 95% being singletons. Material: naive CD4+ T cells from PBMCs. As to subset: CD45RA+ positively selected. These TCRs come from a man aged 18 to 30 in good health. Some clones in this sample may be carry-over from other donors' samples.

About this clone: Other nucleotide sequences in the sample specify the same CDR3. V gene TRBV10-3 combines with J gene TRBJ2-3; D is perhaps TRBD1 (6 bases). From germline, CDR1 is ENHRY and CDR2 SYGVKD. The V gene lost 4 bases and the J gene lost 6 bases, with 8 bases spanning the gap. This CDR3 is built from 12 residues. The CDR3 reads CAISGGLDTQYF. In nucleotides, the CDR3 is TGTGCCATCAGTGGGGGGCTGGATACGCAGTATTTT.

Concerning this clone itself: This same CDR3 is encoded by further DNA sequences in the sample. CDR3 in DNA: TGTGCCAGCGCTTCGGGGGGCGCGGACACCGGGGAGCTGTTTTTT. This codes for CASASGGADTGELFF. This chain uses TRBV28 with TRBJ2-2, with D possibly being TRBD2 (7 bases). Trimming cost V 8 bases and J 3 bases, with 16 bases left between them. Germline lookup yields CDR1 MDHEN and CDR2 SYDVKM. The CDR3 has 15 residues.

The J gene is TRBJ1-2, the V gene TRBV5-3, with a tentative D call TRBD1 (6 bases). TRBV5-3 is classed as an ORF, of uncertain function. The V end lost 0 bases, the J end lost 6 bases, and 15 bases lay between the germline ends. The CDR3 runs to 15 residues. CDR3 DNA sequence: TGTGCCAGAAGCTTGGTATCGGCGCCAGGGGATGGCTACACCTTC. It is translated as CARSLVSAPGDGYTF.

The chain uses TRBV2 and TRBJ2-5, with 10 bases identical to TRBD1. CDR3 length: 15 amino acids. The germline CDR1 and CDR2 sequences are SNHLY and FYNNEI. V shed 7 bases, J shed 3 bases, and the junction held 8 bases outside the gene matches. The CDR3 coding sequence is TGTGCCAGCACCTATACCGGGACAGGGGAAGAGACCCAGTACTTC. Encoded protein: CASTYTGTGEETQYF.

As for this clone: Other nucleotide sequences in the sample specify the same CDR3. The V and J genes are TRBV5-1 and TRBJ2-3, with 9 bases fitting TRBD2. Losses at the gene ends were 1 base for V and 2 bases for J; bases not matched to a gene: 2. Germline CDR1 is SGHRS and CDR2 is YFSETQ. This CDR3 has 15 residues. This CDR3 reads CASSLTSGYTDTQYF. Written as DNA, the CDR3 is TGCGCCAGCAGCTTGACTAGCGGGTACACAGATACGCAGTATTTT.

The J gene is TRBJ1-5, the V gene TRBV28, with 8 bases identical to TRBD1. Trimming at V came to 3 bases and at J to 2 bases, leaving 9 bases not matched to a gene. Germline lookup yields CDR1 MDHEN and CDR2 SYDVKM. The CDR3 contains 17 residues. This CDR3 reads CASSFGSGGRGNQPQHF. CDR3 nucleotides: TGTGCCAGCAGTTTTGGGTCAGGGGGCCGGGGCAATCAGCCCCAGCATTTT.

The CDR3 reads CASSQSRDPTGELFF. The DNA for the CDR3 is TGCGCCAGCAGTCAAAGTAGGGACCCCACCGGGGAGCTGTTTTTT. The V call is TRBV23-1, the J call TRBJ2-2, with D perhaps assigned TRBD1 or TRBD2 (5 bases each). TRBV23-1 is given ORF status, its function remaining uncertain. V lost 2 bases and J 4 bases, leaving 11 bases between the germline ends. This CDR3 contains 15 residues.

This chain links TRBV6-5 with TRBJ2-7, with TRBD1 identical over 10 bases. Per the germline V gene, CDR1 is MNHEY and CDR2 is SVGAGI. The junction had 6 bases not matched to a gene; V was cut back by 7 bases and J by 6 bases. This CDR3 comprises 13 residues. The CDR3 DNA reads TGTGCCAGCAAGGACAGGGGGTTCGGCGAGCAGTACTTC. Translating it yields CASKDRGFGEQYF.

The chain has TRBV11-3 and TRBJ2-7, with D unresolved. V was pared by 5 bases and J by 0 bases, with 14 bases between. Germline V gene sequence: CDR1 SGHNT, CDR2 YENEEA. The CDR3 sequence is 15 residues long. The CDR3 sequence: CASSPLDPISYEQYF. The CDR3, as DNA: TGTGCCAGCAGCCCTCTAGATCCGATCTCCTACGAGCAGTACTTC.

This sequence joins TRBV4-1 and TRBJ2-3, with TRBD1 matching 7 bases. Germline V gene sequence: CDR1 MGHRA, CDR2 YSYEKL. The CDR3 totals 17 residues. The ends lost 3 bases at V and 2 bases at J; junction bases unmatched: 11. The CDR3 is CASSHLGRQGFTDTQYF. CDR3 in DNA: TGCGCCAGCAGCCACCTTGGGAGACAGGGTTTCACAGATACGCAGTATTTT.

A note on this clone: The same CDR3 arises from other DNA sequences in this sample as well. The chain has TRBV5-1 and TRBJ1-1, with D uncertain. Deletions cut 1 base from V and 0 bases from J, with 4 bases between. The length of the CDR3 is 13 residues. Germline V gene lookup returns CDR1 SGHRS and CDR2 YFSETQ. CDR3 sequence reads: CASSLNLNTEAFF. The CDR3 bases are TGCGCCAGCAGCTTGAATCTGAACACTGAAGCTTTCTTT. The whole variable domain, remainder taken from reference TRBV5-1 and TRBJ1-1, is KAGVTQTPRYLIKTRGQQVTLSCSPISGHRSVSWYQQTPGQGLQFLFEYFSETQRNKGNFPGRFSGRQFSNSRSEMNVSTLELGDSALYLCASSLNLNTEAFFGQGTRLTVV.

The rearrangement uses TRBV6-4 and TRBJ2-1, with D perhaps TRBD2 (6 bases). The CDR3 length is 16 residues. V was clipped by 7 bases and J by 6 bases, with 22 bases between them. Germline-derived CDR1 and CDR2 are MRHNA and SNTAGT. CDR3 residues: CASNPNQGTFRNEQFF. Written as DNA, the CDR3 is TGTGCCAGCAATCCGAACCAAGGGACTTTCCGCAATGAGCAGTTCTTC.

This chain connects TRBV9 to TRBJ2-7; D call uncertain. Germline V gene lookup returns CDR1 SGDLS and CDR2 YYNGEE. The CDR3 consists of 13 residues. The ends were cut back, 3 bases at V and 5 bases at J, with 12 bases in the middle. CDR3: CASSDDDKHEQYF. The CDR3 DNA reads as TGTGCCAGCAGCGACGATGACAAGCACGAGCAGTACTTC.

The chain recombines TRBV10-3 with TRBJ2-7; TRBD1 matches at 7 bases. The CDR3 is 14 residues long. After removal of 6 bases from V and 4 bases from J, the junction contained 9 bases not matched to a gene. The germline gives CDR1 ENHRY, CDR2 SYGVKD. The DNA for the CDR3 is TGTGCCATCAGCCAAGGGCCGACAGGGTACGAGCAGTACTTC. Amino acid sequence: CAISQGPTGYEQYF.